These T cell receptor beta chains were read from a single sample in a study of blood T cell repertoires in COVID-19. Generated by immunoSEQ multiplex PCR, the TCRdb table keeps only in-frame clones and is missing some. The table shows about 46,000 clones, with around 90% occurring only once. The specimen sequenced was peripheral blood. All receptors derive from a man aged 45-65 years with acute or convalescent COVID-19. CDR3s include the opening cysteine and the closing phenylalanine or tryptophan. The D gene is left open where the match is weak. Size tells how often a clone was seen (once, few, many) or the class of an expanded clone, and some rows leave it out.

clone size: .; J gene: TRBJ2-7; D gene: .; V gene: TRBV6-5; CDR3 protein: CASSLSGGAYEQYF; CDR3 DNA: TGTGCCAGCAGTTTATCAGGCGGGGCTTACGAGCAGTACTTC
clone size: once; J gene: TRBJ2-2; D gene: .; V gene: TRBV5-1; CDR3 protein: CASSLLETGELFF; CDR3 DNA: TGCGCCAGCAGCTTGTTAGAGACCGGGGAGCTGTTTTTT
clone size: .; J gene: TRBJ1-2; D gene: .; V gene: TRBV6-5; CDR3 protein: CASRENPGGYTF; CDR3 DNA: TGTGCCAGCAGGGAGAACCCGGGGGGCTACACCTTC
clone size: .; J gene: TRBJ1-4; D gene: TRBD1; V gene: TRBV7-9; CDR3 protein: CASRGPGDRVLEKLFF; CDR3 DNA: TGTGCCAGCAGAGGACCGGGGGACAGGGTTTTGGAAAAACTGTTTTTT
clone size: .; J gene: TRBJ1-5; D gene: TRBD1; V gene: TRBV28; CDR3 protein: CASSSEEGTGGIGNQPQHF; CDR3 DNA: TGTGCCAGCAGTTCGGAGGAGGGGACAGGGGGCATCGGCAATCAGCCCCAGCATTTT
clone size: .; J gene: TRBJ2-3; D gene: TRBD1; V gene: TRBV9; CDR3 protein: CASSTVTGGGTDTQYF; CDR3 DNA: TGTGCCAGCAGCACCGTGACAGGGGGCGGCACAGATACGCAGTATTTT
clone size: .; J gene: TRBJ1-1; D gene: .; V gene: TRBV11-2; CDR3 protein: CASSLPQGNTEAFF; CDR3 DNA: TGTGCCAGCAGCCTACCCCAGGGGAACACTGAAGCTTTCTTT
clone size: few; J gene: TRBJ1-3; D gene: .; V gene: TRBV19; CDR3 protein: CATSQTGAGNTIYF; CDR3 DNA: TGTGCCACCTCCCAGACAGGAGCTGGAAACACCATATATTTT
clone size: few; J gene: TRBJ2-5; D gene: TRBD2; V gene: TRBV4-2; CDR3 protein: CASSQEGLAQETQYF; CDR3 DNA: TGTGCCAGCAGCCAAGAGGGACTAGCTCAAGAGACCCAGTACTTC
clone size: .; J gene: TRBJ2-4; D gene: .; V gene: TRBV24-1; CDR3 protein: CATSASDSAKNIQYF; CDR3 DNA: TGTGCCACCAGTGCCTCGGACAGCGCCAAAAACATTCAGTACTTC
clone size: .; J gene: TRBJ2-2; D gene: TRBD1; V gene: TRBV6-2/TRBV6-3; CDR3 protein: CASSRDSINTGELFF; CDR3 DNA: TGTGCCAGCAGTCGGGACAGCATAAACACCGGGGAGCTGTTTTTT
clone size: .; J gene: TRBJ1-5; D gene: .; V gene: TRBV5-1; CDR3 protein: CASSFEQGSQPQHF; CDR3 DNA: TGCGCCAGCAGCTTTGAGCAGGGCAGTCAGCCCCAGCATTTT
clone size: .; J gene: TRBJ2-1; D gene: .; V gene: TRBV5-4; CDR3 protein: CASGVADDNEQFF; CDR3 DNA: TGTGCCAGCGGGGTAGCGGACGACAATGAGCAGTTCTTC
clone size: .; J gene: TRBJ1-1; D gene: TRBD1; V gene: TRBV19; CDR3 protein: CASSIVPGQGRTEAFF; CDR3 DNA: TGTGCCAGTAGTATAGTACCGGGACAGGGAAGGACTGAAGCTTTCTTT
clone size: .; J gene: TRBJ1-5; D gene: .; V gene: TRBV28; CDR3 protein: CASSWGTSSQGNQPQHF; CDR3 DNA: TGTGCCAGCAGTTGGGGGACTTCTTCCCAAGGGAATCAGCCCCAGCATTTT
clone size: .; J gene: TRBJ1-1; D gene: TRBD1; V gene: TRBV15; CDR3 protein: CATSRVLQGNEAFF; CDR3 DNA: TGTGCCACCAGCAGAGTCTTACAGGGGAATGAAGCTTTCTTT
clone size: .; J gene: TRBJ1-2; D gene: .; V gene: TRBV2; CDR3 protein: CASRADWGNYGYTF; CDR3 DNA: TGTGCCAGCAGGGCCGACTGGGGCAACTATGGCTACACCTTC
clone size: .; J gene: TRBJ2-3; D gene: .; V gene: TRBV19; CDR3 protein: CASSLRDFTDTQYF; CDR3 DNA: TGTGCCAGTAGTCTACGGGACTTCACAGATACGCAGTATTTT
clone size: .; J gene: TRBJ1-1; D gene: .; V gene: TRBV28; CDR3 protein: CASSLGGRGPEAFF; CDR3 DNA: TGTGCCAGCAGTTTAGGAGGGCGGGGGCCGGAAGCTTTCTTT
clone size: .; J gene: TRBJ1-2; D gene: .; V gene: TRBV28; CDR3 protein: CASRGDYGYTF; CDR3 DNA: TGTGCCAGCAGAGGGGACTATGGCTACACCTTC
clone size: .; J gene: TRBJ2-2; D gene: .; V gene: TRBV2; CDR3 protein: CASRFSTANTGELFF; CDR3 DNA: TGTGCCAGCAGATTCTCGACTGCGAACACCGGGGAGCTGTTTTTT
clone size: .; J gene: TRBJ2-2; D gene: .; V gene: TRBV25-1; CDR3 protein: CASSETTGGLNTGELFF; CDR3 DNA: TGTGCCAGCAGTGAAACGACAGGAGGTTTGAACACCGGGGAGCTGTTTTTT
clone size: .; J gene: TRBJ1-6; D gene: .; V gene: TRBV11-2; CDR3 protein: CASSLTPVLSSYNSPLHF; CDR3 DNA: TGTGCCAGCAGCTTAACTCCGGTGTTAAGCTCCTATAATTCACCCCTCCACTTT
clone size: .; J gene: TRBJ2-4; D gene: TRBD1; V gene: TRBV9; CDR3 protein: CASSAGQDRNIQYF; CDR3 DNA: TGTGCCAGCAGCGCGGGACAGGATAGGAACATTCAGTACTTC
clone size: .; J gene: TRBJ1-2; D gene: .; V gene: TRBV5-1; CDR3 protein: CASSLSDTQLELYTF; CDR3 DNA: TGCGCCAGCAGCCTTTCAGACACCCAGCTTGAGCTCTACACCTTC
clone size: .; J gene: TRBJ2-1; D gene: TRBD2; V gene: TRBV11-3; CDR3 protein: CASSQRTSYANEQFF; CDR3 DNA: TGTGCCAGCAGCCAACGGACTAGTTATGCGAATGAGCAGTTCTTC
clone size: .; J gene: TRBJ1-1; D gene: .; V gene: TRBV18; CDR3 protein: CASSPRAGSGAEAFF; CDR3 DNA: TGTGCCAGCTCACCCCGAGCGGGGTCAGGCGCTGAAGCTTTCTTT
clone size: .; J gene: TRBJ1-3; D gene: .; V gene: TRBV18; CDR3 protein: CASSPNAAMGGNTIYF; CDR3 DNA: TGTGCCAGCTCACCAAACGCGGCCATGGGTGGAAACACCATATATTTT
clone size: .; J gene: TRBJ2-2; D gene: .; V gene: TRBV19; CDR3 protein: CASNKLPTGELFF; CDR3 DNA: TGTGCCAGTAACAAATTGCCCACCGGGGAGCTGTTTTTT
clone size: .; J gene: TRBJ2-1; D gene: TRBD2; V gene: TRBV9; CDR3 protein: CASGLAGPYNEQFF; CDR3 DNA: TGTGCCAGCGGACTAGCGGGGCCCTACAATGAGCAGTTCTTC
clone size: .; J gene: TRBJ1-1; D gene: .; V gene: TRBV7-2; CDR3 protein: CASSPQGKMNTEAFF; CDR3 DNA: TGTGCCAGCAGCCCCCAGGGCAAAATGAACACTGAAGCTTTCTTT
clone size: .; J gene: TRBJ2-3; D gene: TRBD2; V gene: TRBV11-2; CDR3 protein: CASSLGLAGADTQYF; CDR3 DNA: TGTGCCAGCAGCTTGGGACTAGCGGGAGCAGATACGCAGTATTTT
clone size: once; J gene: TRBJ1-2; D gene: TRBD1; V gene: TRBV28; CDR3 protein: CASSLQGAKRYTF; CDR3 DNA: TGTGCCAGCAGTTTACAGGGGGCCAAACGCTACACCTTC
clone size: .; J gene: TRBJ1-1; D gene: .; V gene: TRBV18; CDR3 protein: CASSPDQAEAFF; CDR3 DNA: TGTGCCAGCTCACCCGACCAGGCTGAAGCTTTCTTT
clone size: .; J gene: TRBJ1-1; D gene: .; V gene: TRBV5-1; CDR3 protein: CASSLAPRNTEAFF; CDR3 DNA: TGCGCCAGCAGCTTGGCCCCGAGGAACACTGAAGCTTTCTTT
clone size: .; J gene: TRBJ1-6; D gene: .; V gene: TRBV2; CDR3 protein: CASSGGPPSPLHF; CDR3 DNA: TGTGCCAGCAGTGGGGGCCCCCCTTCACCCCTCCACTTT
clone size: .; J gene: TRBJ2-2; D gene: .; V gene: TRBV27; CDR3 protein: CATLGGNKLNTGELFF; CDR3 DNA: TGTGCCACCCTCGGCGGAAACAAATTGAACACCGGGGAGCTGTTTTTT
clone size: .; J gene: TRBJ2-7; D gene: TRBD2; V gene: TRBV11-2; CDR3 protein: CASSQTTGLAVEQYF; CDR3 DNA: TGTGCCAGCAGCCAGACCACGGGACTAGCGGTCGAGCAGTACTTC
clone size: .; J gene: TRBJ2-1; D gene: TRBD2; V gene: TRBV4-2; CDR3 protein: CASSRDSGGAGDEQFF; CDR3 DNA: TGTGCCAGCAGCCGTGATAGCGGGGGGGCCGGAGATGAGCAGTTCTTC
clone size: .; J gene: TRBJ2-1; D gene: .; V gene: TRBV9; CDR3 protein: CASSSTGSWNEQFF; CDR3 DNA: TGTGCCAGCAGCTCAACAGGGTCGTGGAATGAGCAGTTCTTC
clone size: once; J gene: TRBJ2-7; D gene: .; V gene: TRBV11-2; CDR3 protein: CASSFSGYEQYF; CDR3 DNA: TGTGCCAGCAGCTTCTCAGGCTACGAGCAGTACTTC
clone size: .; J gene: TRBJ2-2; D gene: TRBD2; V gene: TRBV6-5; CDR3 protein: CASSTSGATGELFF; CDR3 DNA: TGTGCCAGCAGTACTAGCGGTGCCACCGGGGAGCTGTTTTTT
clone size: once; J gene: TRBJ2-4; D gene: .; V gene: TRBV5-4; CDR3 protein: CASSNPIEIAKNIQYF; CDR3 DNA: TGTGCCAGCAGCAATCCTATAGAAATAGCCAAAAACATTCAGTACTTC
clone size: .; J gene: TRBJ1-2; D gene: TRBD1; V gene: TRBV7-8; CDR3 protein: CASSSQIWTGKAYGYTF; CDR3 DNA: TGTGCCAGCAGCTCCCAAATCTGGACAGGAAAAGCCTATGGCTACACCTTC
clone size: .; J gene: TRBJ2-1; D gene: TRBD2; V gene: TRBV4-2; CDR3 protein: CASSQARTSGTYNEQFF; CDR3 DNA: TGTGCCAGCAGCCAAGCGAGGACTAGCGGAACATACAATGAGCAGTTCTTC
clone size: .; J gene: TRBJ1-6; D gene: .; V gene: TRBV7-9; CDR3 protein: CASSSQTNSPLHF; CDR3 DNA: TGTGCCAGCAGCTCTCAGACAAATTCACCCCTCCACTTT
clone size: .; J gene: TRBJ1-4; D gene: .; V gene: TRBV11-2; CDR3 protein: CASSPTRPNEKLFF; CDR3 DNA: TGTGCCAGTTCCCCTACCAGGCCGAATGAAAAACTGTTTTTT